One sample yielded the 32 T cell receptor beta chains listed below, sequenced in a study of blood T cells in healthy people across ages. The use of a sample-barcoded 5' primer and a J-beta primer mix characterized a second PCR of about 7 to 12 cycles. One entry per CDR3 protein results from TCRdb running MiXCR on the 5' RACE reads. The sample lists roughly 1,500,000 distinct CDR3 sequences, 35% to 45% occurring once. Sequencing was carried out using blood. All receptors come from a woman aged 18-35 years in good health.

V and J are TRBV4-1 and TRBJ2-3, with 8 nucleotides matching TRBD2. The CDR3 is 17 residues long. The V and J ends lost 0 bases and 1 base, in that order; junction bases with no gene match: 6. The germline CDR1 and CDR2 sequences are MGHRA and YSYEKL. For the CDR3, the DNA is TGCGCCAGCAGCCAAGATGGAAGAGCGGGAGGCACAGATACGCAGTATTTT. Its protein product is CASSQDGRAGGTDTQYF.

The V gene is TRBV27, the J gene TRBJ2-7; a weak D match, TRBD2 (5 bases). V was pared by 5 bases and J by 8 bases, with 16 bases between. Germline-derived CDR1 and CDR2 are MNHEY and SMNVEV (reference sequence). CDR3 length equals 13 residues. The DNA of the CDR3 is TGTGCCAGCAGTCAAAAGAGGGAAACTAAGCAGTACTTC. Amino acids: CASSQKRETKQYF.

This clonotype was seen a handful of times. The chain couples TRBV12-3 or TRBV12-4 to TRBJ2-5; D is ambiguous. The assigned J gene may be wrong: the sequence end matches TRBJ2-7 better. The CDR3 extends over 13 amino acids. Written as DNA, the CDR3 is TGTGCCAGCAGTTTCACCGTGGGTTACGAGCAGTACTTC. Protein sequence: CASSFTVGYEQYF.

V gene TRBV3-1 combines with J gene TRBJ2-7; perhaps TRBD2 as D (5 bases). Trimming cost V 3 bases and J 4 bases, with 22 bases left between them. The CDR3 spans 17 residues. Germline CDR1 LGHDT, CDR2 YNNKEL (reference sequence). The CDR3 DNA follows: TGTGCCAGCAGCCACAGAGGAGGACCCCAAACCGAATACGAGCAGTACTTC. Its translation: CASSHRGGPQTEYEQYF.

The chain uses TRBV25-1 and TRBJ1-1, with D unresolved. With 6 bases removed from V and 1 base from J, the gap between germline ends came to 12 bases. Germline V gene data show CDR1 as MGHDK and CDR2 as SYGVNS. The CDR3 sequence is 14 residues long. CDR3 coding DNA: TGTGCCAGCAGGGGGTTCCAGGAGAACACTGAAGCTTTCTTT. It is translated as CASRGFQENTEAFF. The full variable domain, rest sourced from reference TRBV25-1 and TRBJ1-1, is EADIYQTPRYLVIGTGKKITLECSQTMGHDKMYWYQQDPGMELHLIHYSYGVNSTEKGDLSSESTVSRIRTEHFPLTLESARPSHTSQYLCASRGFQENTEAFFGQGTRLTVV.

This rearrangement joins TRBV21-1 to TRBJ2-1; the tabulated D call, TRBD2, remains unverified against the DNA. The end of the DNA aligns better with TRBJ2-7, so the J call may be wrong. TRBV21-1 is a listed pseudogene. The CDR3 is 16 amino acids. In DNA, the CDR3 is TGTGCCAGCAGCAATTCCGGGCCCAGCCCCTACAATGAGCAGTACTTC. Its protein is CASSNSGPSPYNEQYF.

This chain links TRBV6-5 with TRBJ2-7; D is unclear. From germline, CDR1 is MNHEY and CDR2 SVGAGI. Trimming shortened V by 0 bases and J by 3 bases, and 6 bases separated the two germline ends. The CDR3 has 13 residues. In DNA form, the CDR3 reads TGTGCCAGCAGTTACTCACAGTTCTACGAGCAGTACTTC. Its protein is CASSYSQFYEQYF.

The CDR3 sequence is CASSAQGRGDTQYF. In nucleotides, the CDR3 is TGTGCCAGCAGCGCCCAGGGTCGGGGAGATACGCAGTATTTT. The rearrangement joins TRBV9 to TRBJ2-3, with D perhaps matching TRBD1 or TRBD2 (5 bases each). Trimming cost V 3 bases and J 5 bases, with 13 bases left between them. Looked up from germline, CDR1 is SGDLS and CDR2 is YYNGEE. The CDR3 consists of 14 residues.

In its sample, this clonotype was seen a few times. This chain joins TRBV5-1 and TRBJ2-7; D ambiguous. V shed 0 bases and J shed 7 bases, with 20 bases lying between them. Per the germline V gene, CDR1 is SGHRS and CDR2 is YFSETQ. This CDR3 is 16 amino acids long. The CDR3 DNA reads as TGCGCCAGCAGCTTGGGAACTATAAGTGGGCCCAATGAGCAGTACTTC. This gives the protein CASSLGTISGPNEQYF. The full variable domain, with the rest looked up from reference TRBV5-1 and TRBJ2-7, is KAGVTQTPRYLIKTRGQQVTLSCSPISGHRSVSWYQQTPGQGLQFLFEYFSETQRNKGNFPGRFSGRQFSNSRSEMNVSTLELGDSALYLCASSLGTISGPNEQYFGPGTRLTVT.

J is TRBJ1-6 and V is TRBV28; possible D gene TRBD1, 5 bases. Trimming took 7 bases from V and 0 from J, leaving 19 bases between them. The CDR3 is 18 residues long. Germline values: CDR1 MDHEN, CDR2 SYDVKM. The CDR3: CASTMRAGQSSYNSPLHF. DNA for the CDR3: TGTGCCAGCACTATGCGGGCAGGGCAAAGCTCCTATAATTCACCCCTCCACTTT.

About this clonotype itself: Being one base from a much bigger clone, this may be a read error. The chain uses TRBV20-1 and TRBJ2-7; no reliable D call. The V gene lost 3 bases and the J gene lost 7 bases, with 10 bases spanning the gap. The CDR3 contains 11 residues. Germline V gene data show CDR1 as DFQATT and CDR2 as SNEGSKA (reference sequence). As DNA, the CDR3 is TGCAGTGCTAGGAACTCTAATGAGCAGTACTTC. Translation gives CSARNSNEQYF.

The rearrangement uses TRBV20-1 and TRBJ1-6, with D unresolved. Germline loops: CDR1 DFQATT, CDR2 SNEGSKA (reference sequence). Trimming cost V 5 bases and J 7 bases, with 15 bases left between them. The CDR3 is 14 amino acids. CDR3 sequence: CSAQREAVNSPLHF. The CDR3 bases are TGCAGTGCTCAACGAGAAGCAGTCAATTCACCCCTCCACTTT.

This chain connects TRBV14 to TRBJ1-2; 7 nucleotides line up with TRBD1. Germline V gene data show CDR1 as SGHDN and CDR2 as FVKESK. CDR3 size: 16 residues. Losses at the gene ends were 0 bases for V and 4 bases for J; bases not matched to a gene: 8. The CDR3 coding sequence is TGTGCCAGCAGCCAAGAGACCGGGACAGCAATCTATGGCTACACCTTC. Its protein product is CASSQETGTAIYGYTF.

Regarding this clonotype: One junction end disagrees with the germline gene, perhaps due to a read error. This chain uses TRBV2 with TRBJ2-5; 11 bases are a match to TRBD2. From germline, CDR1 is SNHLY and CDR2 FYNNEI. This CDR3 has 15 amino acids. The CDR3 region has the DNA TGTGCCAGCAGTGATTTGGGACTAGCGGAAGAGGCCCAGTACTTC. Protein sequence: CASSDLGLAEEAQYF. Combining the CDR3 with reference TRBV2 and TRBJ2-5 gives the whole variable domain EPEVTQTPSHQVTQMGQEVILRCVPISNHLYFYWYRQILGQKVEFLVSFYNNEISEKSEIFDDQFSVERPDGSNFTLKIRSTKLEDSAMYFCASSDLGLAEEAQYFGPGTRLLVL.

The V and J genes are TRBV6-1 and TRBJ2-3; 8 bases agree with TRBD1. CDR3 size: 16 residues. With V trimmed by 7 bases and J by 1 base, 10 bases remained unmatched. Germline V gene sequence: CDR1 MNHNS, CDR2 SASEGT. The CDR3 loop is CASIPWTGKGTDTQYF. DNA for the CDR3: TGTGCCAGCATCCCCTGGACAGGGAAGGGCACAGATACGCAGTATTTT.

This chain connects TRBV6-5 to TRBJ2-7; 12 bases align to TRBD2. Germline lookup yields CDR1 MNHEY and CDR2 SVGAGI. This CDR3 has 17 amino acids. With V trimmed by 4 bases and J by 3 bases, 10 bases remained unmatched. The CDR3 nucleotides read TGTGCCAGCAGTTCCGTCGGACTAGCGGGAAATAACTACGAGCAGTACTTC. Protein sequence: CASSSVGLAGNNYEQYF.

CDR3 in DNA: TGCAGCGTTGAATTCAGCAGGGTTGCACACAATGAGCAGTTCTTC. Amino acids: CSVEFSRVAHNEQFF. The chain uses TRBV29-1 and TRBJ2-1; D perhaps matches TRBD1 (5 bases). With 2 bases removed from V and 5 bases from J, the gap between germline ends came to 16 bases. CDR1 is SQVTM, CDR2 ANQGSEA, per germline. The CDR3 extends over 15 amino acids.

The CDR3 sequence is CASRHHSRPPNYGYTF. CDR3 nucleotides: TGTGCCAGCAGACACCATTCAAGGCCCCCTAACTATGGCTACACCTTC. The chain joins TRBV21-1 to TRBJ1-2; the table calls TRBD1, which could not be checked here. TRBV21-1 represents a pseudogene. CDR3 length: 16 residues.

This clonotype was counted between two and nine times. This chain links TRBV20-1 with TRBJ2-1; TRBD1 aligns across 8 bases. J gave up 2 bases and V 8 bases, and 17 bases lay outside the gene matches. CDR3 size: 17 residues. The V gene's germline CDR1 is DFQATT and CDR2 SNEGSKA (reference sequence). CDR3 residues: CSPTSYRGTPPYNEQFF. In nucleotides, the CDR3 is TGCAGTCCAACTAGCTACAGGGGGACTCCGCCCTACAATGAGCAGTTCTTC.

V is TRBV6-6 and J is TRBJ2-3; maybe TRBD2 (7 bases). V lost 7 bases and J 4 bases, leaving 24 bases between the germline ends. In germline, CDR1 is MNHNY, CDR2 SVGAGI (reference sequence). This CDR3 region has 17 residues. For the CDR3, the DNA is TGTGCCAGCATCCAACGGGTGGGCAGGGGAGGGCCAGATACGCAGTATTTT. Its translation is CASIQRVGRGGPDTQYF.

This clonotype was seen a handful of times. The chain recombines TRBV27 with TRBJ1-2; no clear D gene. This CDR3 is built from 11 residues. Trimming took off 8 bases at V and 4 bases at J, with 8 bases between the two ends. CDR1 is MNHEY and CDR2 is SMNVEV in the germline V gene (reference sequence). The CDR3 spells CASGEGYGYTF. DNA of the CDR3: TGTGCCAGCGGTGAAGGCTATGGCTACACCTTC.

This chain connects TRBV7-2 to TRBJ2-5; TRBD2 matches 8 bases. V was clipped by 5 bases and J by 5 bases; unmatched bases: 10. This CDR3 comprises 15 residues. The germline V gene has CDR1 SGHTA and CDR2 FQGNSA. The chain's CDR3 is CASSLGCGGTETQYF. CDR3 in DNA: TGTGCCAGCAGCCTAGGGTGCGGGGGGACGGAGACCCAGTACTTC.

This clonotype was found a few times. The rearrangement uses TRBV5-1 and TRBJ1-1; tentative D call: TRBD1 (5 bases). There are 15 residues in the CDR3. Looked up from germline, CDR1 is SGHRS and CDR2 is YFSETQ. Trimming stripped 5 bases from V and 0 bases from J, with 14 bases between. CDR3: CASRPTWGLNTEAFF. In nucleotides, the CDR3 is TGCGCCAGCAGACCCACTTGGGGCCTGAACACTGAAGCTTTCTTT. The whole variable domain, filled in from reference TRBV5-1 and TRBJ1-1, reads KAGVTQTPRYLIKTRGQQVTLSCSPISGHRSVSWYQQTPGQGLQFLFEYFSETQRNKGNFPGRFSGRQFSNSRSEMNVSTLELGDSALYLCASRPTWGLNTEAFFGQGTRLTVV.

The CDR3 DNA reads as TGTGCCAGCAGCCAAGATAGTGGGATCCGAAGGTCGCAGAATCCCTCCTACAATGAGCAGTTCTTC. Protein: CASSQDSGIRRSQNPSYNEQFF. V and J are TRBV4-2 and TRBJ2-1; unclear D gene. The CDR3 has 22 amino acids. Germline lookup yields CDR1 LGHNA and CDR2 YNFKEQ. V shed 0 bases and J shed 0 bases, with 27 bases lying between them.

This chain links TRBV20-1 with TRBJ1-2, with D perhaps TRBD1 (6 bases). Per germline, CDR1 DFQATT and CDR2 SNEGSKA (reference sequence). This CDR3 spans 11 amino acids. The V gene lost 3 bases and the J gene lost 6 bases, with 8 bases spanning the gap. The CDR3 sequence: CSARSGDGYTF. The CDR3 DNA reads as TGCAGTGCTAGGTCAGGGGATGGCTACACCTTC.

This clonotype was counted a few times. One end of the junction is discordant with germline, which a read error may explain. The rearrangement uses TRBV3-1 and TRBJ2-7, with D maybe TRBD1 (5 bases). Germline V gives CDR1 LGHDT, CDR2 YNNKEL (reference sequence). The CDR3 runs to 12 residues. The CDR3 sequence: CASSQGQGEQYF. The CDR3 region has the DNA TGTGCCAGCAGTCAAGGGCAGGGCGAGCAGTACTTC.

The J gene is TRBJ1-1, the V gene TRBV20-1, with D possibly TRBD1 on 5 matching bases. V gave up 6 bases and J gave up 0 bases, with 11 bases separating them. This CDR3 is 13 amino acids long. Germline CDR1 DFQATT, CDR2 SNEGSKA (reference sequence). The CDR3: CSAFGQLNTEAFF. As DNA, the CDR3 is TGCAGTGCCTTCGGACAACTGAACACTGAAGCTTTCTTT.

This chain joins TRBV6-5 and TRBJ2-1, with 9 bases identical to TRBD1. This CDR3 is built from 16 residues. CDR1 is MNHEY, CDR2 SVGAGI, per germline. The J segment lost 6 bases and the V segment lost 5 bases, leaving 11 bases of the junction unmatched. The CDR3 is CASSLLPGQGFNEQFF. DNA of the CDR3: TGTGCCAGCAGTCTCCTCCCGGGACAGGGTTTCAATGAGCAGTTCTTC.

Note on this clonotype: This may come from a read error, since a much larger clone is one base off. The CDR3 sequence: CAISMRENEQYF. The CDR3 DNA reads TGTGCCATCAGTATGCGGGAGAATGAGCAGTACTTC. This chain connects TRBV10-3 to TRBJ2-7; the match to TRBD2 covers 7 bases. The CDR3 covers 12 residues. V was clipped by 5 bases and J by 7 bases; unmatched bases: 5. The germline V gene has CDR1 ENHRY and CDR2 SYGVKD.

This clonotype occurred a few times. The genes are TRBV27 and TRBJ2-7, with 9 bases aligning to TRBD2. The DNA end is a closer match to TRBJ2-5, so the J assignment may be wrong. The CDR3 consists of 14 residues. Germline V gene lookup returns CDR1 MNHEY and CDR2 SMNVEV (reference sequence). CDR3 amino acids: CASSTGTSRETQYF. CDR3 in DNA: TGTGCCAGCAGTACCGGGACTAGCCGTGAGACCCAGTACTTC.

This clonotype has a single count. CDR3 loop: CATSREIGTANYGYTF. The CDR3 DNA reads as TGTGCCACCAGCAGAGAAATAGGGACAGCTAACTATGGCTACACCTTC. The chain joins TRBV15 to TRBJ1-2; 7 nucleotides line up with TRBD1. CDR3 size: 16 residues. Trimming at V came to 0 bases and at J to 0 bases, leaving 4 bases not matched to a gene. The germline V gene encodes CDR1 LNHNV and CDR2 YYDKDF (reference sequence).

For this clonotype: The junction and the germline gene differ at one end; a read error may be behind it. This chain links TRBV11-2 with TRBJ2-7; either TRBD1 or TRBD2 may fit D (6 bases each). This CDR3 comprises 16 residues. In germline, CDR1 is SGHAT, CDR2 FQNNGV. The CDR3 bases are TGTACCAGCAGCCCCACCTGGAGGGGGAGCTCCTACGAGCAGTACTTC. It yields the protein CTSSPTWRGSSYEQYF.